This TCR beta chain was identified during a study of beta chain features in type 1 diabetes. Study as a whole: Sorted cells numbering approximately 110,000,000 were examined across all samples. Study-wide points: Shortening of TCRB CDR3s, moderate but significant, appeared in all four CD4+ subsets of Type 1 diabetes patients.

The CDR3 runs to 16 residues. The germline V and J ends were trimmed by 2 bases and 2 bases, with 15 bases remaining between them. The germline V gene has CDR1 SGHDT and CDR2 YYEEEE. The sample holds a few counts of this clone. The antigen is undetermined. Expressed TCRB transcripts were sequenced because the entire RNA isolate underwent reverse transcription. The table came from immunoSEQ multiplex PCR; TCRdb's copy has only in-frame clones and leaves some out. The repertoire holds some 140,000 clones, with about 8.7% as singletons. The chain joins TRBV5-6 to TRBJ2-3, with a tentative D call TRBD1 (6 bases). The sample comprised central memory CD4+ T cells from blood. The sequence derives from a man aged 18-30 years in good health. This CDR3 reads CASSFGQSFITDTQYF. CDR3 coding DNA: TGTGCCAGCAGCTTTGGACAGAGTTTCATCACAGATACGCAGTATTTT.